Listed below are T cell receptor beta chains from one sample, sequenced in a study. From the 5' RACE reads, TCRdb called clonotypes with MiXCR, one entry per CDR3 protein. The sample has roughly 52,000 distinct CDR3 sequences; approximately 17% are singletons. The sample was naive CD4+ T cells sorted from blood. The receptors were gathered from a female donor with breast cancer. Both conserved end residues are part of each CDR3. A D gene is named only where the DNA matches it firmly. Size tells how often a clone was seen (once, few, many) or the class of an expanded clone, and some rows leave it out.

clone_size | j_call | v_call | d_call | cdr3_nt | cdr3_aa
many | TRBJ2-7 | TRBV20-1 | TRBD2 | TGCAGTGCTCCCTCACGGGGGGCCTACGAGCAGTACTTC | CSAPSRGAYEQYF
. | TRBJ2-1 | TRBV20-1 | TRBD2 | TGCAGTGCTATAGGGTTCTCTAGCGGGAGCTACAATGAGCAGTTCTTC | CSAIGFSSGSYNEQFF
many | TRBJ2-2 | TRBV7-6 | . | TGTGCCAGCAGCTTCGGGGGAGGGGAGCTGTTTTTT | CASSFGGGELFF
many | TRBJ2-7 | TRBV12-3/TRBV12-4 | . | TGTGCCAGCAGTTTGGCTGACATCTACGAGCAGTACTTC | CASSLADIYEQYF
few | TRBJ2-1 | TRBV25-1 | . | TGTGCCAGCAGGGGGGACTCCCTAAATGAGCAGTTCTTC | CASRGDSLNEQFF
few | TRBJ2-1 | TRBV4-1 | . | TGCGCCAGCAGCCAAGCTTCAGGGTCGGGAACTGAGCAGTTCTTC | CASSQASGSGTEQFF
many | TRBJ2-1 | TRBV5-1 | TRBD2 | TGCGCCAGCAGCCCTGGCGGGGGGTCCTACAATGAGCAGTTCTTC | CASSPGGGSYNEQFF
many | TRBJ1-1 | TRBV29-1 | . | TGCAGCGTTGTAACACAGATGAACACTGAAGCTTTCTTT | CSVVTQMNTEAFF
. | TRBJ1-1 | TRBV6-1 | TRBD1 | TGTGCCAGCAGTAGGACAGGGGAGACTGAAGCTTTCTTT | CASSRTGETEAFF
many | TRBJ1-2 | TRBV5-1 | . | TGCGCCAGCAGTAAGGATCGTCAGGGCTACACCTTC | CASSKDRQGYTF
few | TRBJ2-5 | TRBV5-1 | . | TGCGCCAGCAGGTCCGGGAACCGAGCGGCTCTCGAGACCCAGTACTTC | CASRSGNRAALETQYF
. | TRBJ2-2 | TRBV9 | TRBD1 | TGTGCCAGCAGCGCCCGGACAGGGACCGGGGAGCTGTTTTTT | CASSARTGTGELFF
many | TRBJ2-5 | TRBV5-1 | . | TGCGCCAGCAGCTTGGAACAGGTGGGGGAGACCCAGTACTTC | CASSLEQVGETQYF
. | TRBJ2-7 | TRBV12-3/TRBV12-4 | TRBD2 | TGTGCCAGCAGTTTCAGCGGGAGTAATGAGCAGTACTTC | CASSFSGSNEQYF
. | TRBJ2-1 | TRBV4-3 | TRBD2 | TGCGCCAGCAGCCGAGGATCGGGGGGTTACAATGAGCAGTTCTTC | CASSRGSGGYNEQFF
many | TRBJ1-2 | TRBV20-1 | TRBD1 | TGCAGTGCTGGAGCCAGGGGGGCGGGCTATGGCTACACCTTC | CSAGARGAGYGYTF